These 20 T cell receptor beta chains were sequenced from one sample in a study of identical twins. TCRdb fed the 5' RACE reads into MiXCR, producing one record per CDR3 protein. The table has about 690,000 distinct CDR3 sequences, approximately 6% seen once; the top ten hold 1.5% to 2%. Sequencing input: naive T cells sorted from blood. Receptor source: a man younger than 30 in good health.

In this sample, this clonotype turned up many times. The V gene is TRBV10-3, the J gene TRBJ2-5, with TRBD2 matching 11 bases. V shed 6 bases and J 0 bases; nucleotides not matched to a gene: 3. CDR3 size: 15 residues. Germline values: CDR1 ENHRY, CDR2 SYGVKD. CDR3 region: CAISGTSGYQETQYF. The DNA of the CDR3 is TGTGCCATCAGCGGGACTAGCGGATACCAAGAGACCCAGTACTTC.

The J gene is TRBJ1-1, the V gene TRBV20-1; no definite D call. The V gene's germline CDR1 is DFQATT and CDR2 SNEGSKA (reference sequence). V was trimmed by 6 bases and J by 1 base, leaving 12 bases between them. The CDR3 has 13 amino acids. The CDR3 DNA reads as TGCAGTGCGACGGTCGGGCAGAACACTGAAGCTTTCTTT. It specifies CSATVGQNTEAFF.

The sample holds a few counts of this clonotype. This rearrangement joins TRBV3-1 to TRBJ2-1; a weak D match, TRBD2 (5 bases). V was trimmed by 4 bases and J by 0 bases, leaving 13 bases between them. Germline CDR1 is LGHDT and CDR2 is YNNKEL (reference sequence). This CDR3 region has 16 residues. This CDR3 reads CASSRRTGSSYNEQFF. Here the CDR3 DNA reads TGTGCCAGCAGCCGCCGGACTGGAAGCTCCTACAATGAGCAGTTCTTC.

The sample holds many counts of this clonotype. The CDR3 protein is CASSVDGYTGELFF. CDR3 bases: TGTGCCAGCAGCGTGGACGGTTACACCGGGGAGCTGTTTTTT. The gene calls are TRBV9 and TRBJ2-2, with no clear D. Trimming stripped 2 bases from V and 3 bases from J, with 8 bases between. CDR1 is SGDLS, CDR2 YYNGEE, per germline. The CDR3 length is 14 residues.

The sample holds many counts of this clonotype. The chain uses TRBV3-1 and TRBJ1-5; D gene uncertain. V lost 1 base and J 7 bases, leaving 8 bases between the germline ends. Germline V gives CDR1 LGHDT, CDR2 YNNKEL (reference sequence). This CDR3 has 13 amino acids. CDR3 nucleotides: TGTGCCAGCAGCCAAGGAGTACGGCAGCCCCAGCATTTT. Protein sequence: CASSQGVRQPQHF.

This clonotype was detected a few times. The rearrangement uses TRBV30 and TRBJ2-7; the D gene could be TRBD1 or TRBD2 (5 bases each). V was cut by 0 bases and J by 3 bases, with 15 bases left in between. The CDR3 runs to 15 residues. In germline, CDR1 is GTSNPN, CDR2 SVGIG (reference sequence). The CDR3 DNA follows: TGTGCCTGGAGTGTACGAGGGGCTGGGATCTACGAGCAGTACGTC. Protein: CAWSVRGAGIYEQYV.

The genes are TRBV6-2 or TRBV6-3 and TRBJ2-1; tentative D call: TRBD2 (6 bases). V shed 0 bases and J shed 3 bases, with 12 bases lying between them. This CDR3 region has 16 residues. Germline loops: CDR1 MNHEY, CDR2 SVGEGT. CDR3 in DNA: TGTGCCAGCAGTTACTCGAGTAGGCGGGGCTACAATGAGCAGTTCTTC. Translation gives CASSYSSRRGYNEQFF.

This clonotype appeared a few times. This chain uses TRBV7-3 with TRBJ2-3; D ambiguous. Germline assignment: CDR1 SGHTA and CDR2 FQGTGA. The V end was cut by 2 bases, the J end by 4 bases, with 10 bases between. The CDR3 runs 14 residues. The CDR3 DNA reads as TGTGCCAGCAGCTTACAACCCAGCCCAGATACGCAGTATTTT. Translating gives CASSLQPSPDTQYF.

This clonotype has ten or more counts. V is TRBV12-3 or TRBV12-4 and J is TRBJ1-3, with a possible D match to TRBD1 (6 bases). Trimming left V 5 bases short and J 5 bases short, with 10 bases between. The CDR3 consists of 13 residues. CDR3 in amino acids: CASSQDRRNTIYF. The CDR3 bases are TGTGCCAGCAGTCAGGACAGAAGAAACACCATATATTTT.

This clonotype was counted many times. This chain links TRBV7-6 with TRBJ2-1, with a tentative D call TRBD2 (6 bases). Between the trimmed V and J ends, which lost 10 bases and 0 bases, there was a span of 13 bases. There are 14 residues in the CDR3. Germline V gene lookup returns CDR1 SGHVS and CDR2 FNYEAQ. The CDR3 here is CATRDFSSYNEQFF. DNA of the CDR3: TGTGCCACTAGGGACTTCAGCTCCTACAATGAGCAGTTCTTC.

A few counts support this clonotype. The genes are TRBV3-1 and TRBJ2-1; D is possibly TRBD2 (5 bases). Trimming cost V 3 bases and J 6 bases, with 12 bases left between them. Germline CDR1 reads LGHDT; CDR2 reads YNNKEL (reference sequence). The CDR3 extends over 14 amino acids. The CDR3 DNA is TGTGCCAGCAGCCAGCGGGTGAATTTCAATGAGCAGTTCTTC. The encoded protein is CASSQRVNFNEQFF.

This clonotype was picked up many times. The chain links TRBV5-1 to TRBJ2-4; 10 bases agree with TRBD1. The CDR3 has 16 residues. V lost 3 bases and J lost 0; bases outside the gene matches: 3. Per germline, CDR1 SGHRS and CDR2 YFSETQ. This CDR3 is CASSWDRGLAKNIQYF. DNA for the CDR3: TGCGCCAGCAGCTGGGACAGGGGCCTAGCCAAAAACATTCAGTACTTC.

This clonotype came up many times. The chain employs TRBV27 and TRBJ2-1, with D tentatively TRBD2 (5 bases). V lost 1 base and J 1 base, leaving 14 bases between the germline ends. Germline V lookup: CDR1 MNHEY, CDR2 SMNVEV (reference sequence). The CDR3 length is 17 residues. Here the CDR3 DNA reads TGTGCCAGCAGTTTATACGGGGATTTATGGTCCTACAATGAGCAGTTCTTC. Residues: CASSLYGDLWSYNEQFF.

The table lists this clonotype with many counts. The J gene is TRBJ1-4, the V gene TRBV20-1; D call uncertain. The V gene lost 3 bases and the J gene lost 0 bases, with 8 bases spanning the gap. The CDR3 is made up of 14 amino acids. CDR1 is DFQATT and CDR2 is SNEGSKA in the germline V gene (reference sequence). The CDR3 loop reads CSASVRATNEKLFF. Here the CDR3 DNA reads TGCAGTGCTAGTGTAAGGGCAACTAATGAAAAACTGTTTTTT.

This clonotype was detected only a few times. The gene calls are TRBV7-2 and TRBJ2-7, with D tentatively TRBD2 (5 bases). CDR3 length: 15 amino acids. V was trimmed by 2 bases and J by 4 bases, leaving 15 bases between them. Germline loops: CDR1 SGHTA, CDR2 FQGNSA. CDR3: CASSLRRGYPYEQYF. The CDR3 DNA is TGTGCCAGCAGCTTAAGGCGCGGGTACCCTTACGAGCAGTACTTC.

The chain has TRBV5-1 and TRBJ2-3, with D perhaps matching TRBD2 (5 bases). Per germline, CDR1 SGHRS and CDR2 YFSETQ. Deletions cut 4 bases from V and 2 bases from J, with 14 bases between. This CDR3 spans 15 amino acids. The CDR3 sequence is CASSASGPITDTQYF. Written as DNA, the CDR3 is TGCGCCAGCAGCGCGAGCGGTCCGATCACAGATACGCAGTATTTT.

This clonotype occurred a few times. The chain uses TRBV30 and TRBJ2-1, with D unresolved. Trimming cost V 4 bases and J 0 bases, with 7 bases left between them. This CDR3 is 13 amino acids long. CDR1 and CDR2 (germline): GTSNPN, SVGIG (reference sequence). The CDR3, as DNA: TGTGCCTGGACACGAAGCTCCTACAATGAGCAGTTCTTC. Translating gives CAWTRSSYNEQFF.

This clonotype has ten or more counts. The J gene is TRBJ2-1, the V gene TRBV2; no reliable D call. The V end was cut by 8 bases, the J end by 6 bases, with 11 bases between. Germline V CDR1 and CDR2: SNHLY, FYNNEI. The CDR3 runs to 12 residues. CDR3: CASSIGFNEQFF. DNA for the CDR3: TGTGCCAGCTCAATAGGATTCAATGAGCAGTTCTTC.

In its sample, this clonotype was seen many times. Relative to the germline gene, one junction end is altered; a read error may explain this. The V gene is TRBV12-3 or TRBV12-4, the J gene TRBJ2-6; D remains unclear. The CDR3 runs 16 residues. The CDR3 DNA sequence: TGCGCCAGCAGCTTGGTGGGGATCTCTGGGGCCAACGTCCTGACTTTC. As protein: CASSLVGISGANVLTF.

This clonotype was recorded at least ten times. The chain couples TRBV4-2 to TRBJ1-1, with D tentatively TRBD1 (5 bases). The ends were cut back, 2 bases at V and 7 bases at J, with 20 bases in the middle. Looked up from germline, CDR1 is LGHNA and CDR2 is YNFKEQ. CDR3 length: 16 amino acids. For the CDR3, the DNA is TGTGCCAGCAGCCAACCCCCTTGGGGGGAGCCATATGAAGCTTTCTTT. Translation: CASSQPPWGEPYEAFF.